These 22 T cell receptor beta chains share one sample of origin, sequenced in a study of blood T cells in healthy people across ages (dated by TCRdb to the mid-2010s). Library construction relied on 5' RACE. Instrument used: Illumina HiSeq 2500. A second PCR of about 6 to 12 cycles was performed with a sample-barcoded 5' primer and a J-beta primer mix. The public sequencing data were trimmed at Q25 with fastp and processed into clonotypes with MiXCR by TCRdb, which kept only in-frame beta chains. Rows with a matching CDR3 protein are joined into one entry that keeps the most common DNA and genes. For this sample the table gives about 1.8 million distinct CDR3 sequences, of which 40% to 55% were detected only once. The ten top clones hold approximately 2% of the sample. Sequenced input: blood. The origin of the receptors is a woman aged 40 to 55 in good health.

This clonotype was observed a handful of times. The chain employs TRBV24-1 and TRBJ2-7; 7 nucleotides agree with TRBD2. The J call may be mistaken, given a closer DNA end match to TRBJ2-5. CDR3 length equals 13 residues. The germline V gene encodes CDR1 KGHDR and CDR2 SFDVKD. As DNA, the CDR3 is TGTGCCACCAAGGGAGGGTCGGCGAAGACCCAGTACTTC. This codes for CATKGGSAKTQYF.

This sequence joins TRBV3-1 and TRBJ1-2; TRBD1 might be the D (6 bases). This CDR3 region has 15 residues. V lost 6 bases and J 2 bases, leaving 16 bases between the germline ends. CDR1 and CDR2 from the germline V gene are LGHDT and YNNKEL (reference sequence). CDR3 in amino acids: CASSQRGGANYGYTF. The CDR3 DNA reads TGTGCCAGCAGTCAAAGAGGGGGGGCGAACTATGGCTACACCTTC.

The chain uses TRBV6-1 and TRBJ2-3; possibly TRBD2 for D (5 bases). Trimming removed 2 bases at V and 9 bases at J, with 15 bases between. Germline V lookup: CDR1 MNHNS, CDR2 SASEGT. This CDR3 region has 14 residues. CDR3 nucleotide sequence: TGTGCCAGCAGTGAATTCGCGACTATGTCGACGCAGTATTTT. It specifies CASSEFATMSTQYF.

This chain uses TRBV12-3 or TRBV12-4 with TRBJ1-1; D is perhaps TRBD1 (5 bases). The V and J ends lost 6 bases and 4 bases respectively, with 18 bases between them. CDR3 size: 15 residues. Here the CDR3 DNA reads TGTGCCAGCAGCAAAAGGGGCCCGGTCGGCACTGAAGCTTTCTTT. Translated, it gives CASSKRGPVGTEAFF.

The genes are TRBV2 and TRBJ1-6, with D perhaps TRBD1 (6 bases). V lost 9 bases and J lost 9, with 18 bases in between. CDR3 length: 14 residues. Germline loops: CDR1 SNHLY, CDR2 FYNNEI. CDR3 in amino acids: CARGHRQFGSPLHF. CDR3 nucleotide sequence: TGTGCCAGGGGACACCGACAGTTTGGTTCACCCCTCCACTTT.

The CDR3 spells CASSRTVYSNQPQYF. The CDR3 DNA follows: TGTGCCAGCAGTCGGACGGTCTATAGCAATCAGCCCCAGTATTTT. V and J are TRBV6-5 and TRBJ1-5; D gene unclear. The DNA matches TRBJ2-3 better at its end, which makes the J call doubtful. Germline CDR1 and CDR2: MNHEY and SVGAGI. The length of the CDR3 is 15 residues.

CDR3 sequence: CSGTGTSEEQFF. The CDR3 DNA reads as TGCAGCGGCACCGGGACTAGCGAAGAGCAGTTCTTC. The rearrangement uses TRBV29-1 and TRBJ2-1; 10 bases fit TRBD2. Losses at the gene ends were 7 bases for V and 10 bases for J; bases not matched to a gene: 7. The germline V gene encodes CDR1 SQVTM and CDR2 ANQGSEA. The CDR3 length is 12 residues.

This clonotype has a handful of counts. Relative to the germline gene, one junction end is altered; a read error may explain this. The rearrangement links TRBV7-7 to TRBJ2-7, with 8 positions matching TRBD1. From germline, CDR1 is SSHAT and CDR2 FNYEAQ (reference sequence). The CDR3 loop spans 15 amino acids. The CDR3: CASSKATGVQYEQYF. The CDR3 DNA is TGTGCTAGCAGCAAAGCGACAGGGGTGCAATACGAGCAGTACTTC.

The chain links TRBV3-1 to TRBJ2-5; D is uncertain. V dropped 0 bases and J dropped 5 bases, with 19 bases sitting between them. The CDR3 has 17 residues. Germline CDR1 reads LGHDT; CDR2 reads YNNKEL (reference sequence). CDR3 loop: CASSQDQDKFYDETQYF. CDR3 in DNA: TGTGCCAGCAGCCAAGATCAAGATAAGTTTTATGACGAGACCCAGTACTTC.

This clonotype was observed many times. V and J are TRBV28 and TRBJ2-7; D remains unclear. Trimming removed 3 bases at V and 6 bases at J, with 9 bases between. Germline loops: CDR1 MDHEN, CDR2 SYDVKM. This CDR3 is 12 amino acids long. CDR3 sequence (DNA): TGTGCCAGCAGTTTCCCTGGTAGCGAGCAGTACTTC. This codes for CASSFPGSEQYF.

V gene TRBV10-3 combines with J gene TRBJ1-2; D is uncertain. Germline lookup yields CDR1 ENHRY and CDR2 SYGVKD. The length of the CDR3 is 16 residues. Trimming took off 3 bases at V and 1 base at J, with 15 bases between the two ends. CDR3 DNA: TGTGCCATCAGTGAAGGTTCGCAGTCCCATAACTATGGCTACACCTTC. Translated: CAISEGSQSHNYGYTF.

This clonotype has just a few counts. This chain links TRBV28 with TRBJ1-2, with 7 bases fitting TRBD1. Germline assignment: CDR1 MDHEN and CDR2 SYDVKM. CDR3 length: 17 residues. The trim removed 1 base at V and 5 bases at J, leaving 13 bases unmatched. DNA for the CDR3: TGTGCCAGCAGTTTATATTTCGATTTGGGACAGTCATATGGCTACACCTTC. Translated, it gives CASSLYFDLGQSYGYTF.

This clonotype has more than one count but fewer than ten. This chain links TRBV28 with TRBJ2-6, with 7 bases that match TRBD1. The CDR3 extends over 15 amino acids. The germline V gene has CDR1 MDHEN and CDR2 SYDVKM. The junction had 5 bases not matched to a gene; V was cut back by 6 bases and J by 3 bases. The chain's CDR3 is CASSPQGFGANVLTF. CDR3 coding DNA: TGTGCCAGCAGCCCACAGGGGTTTGGGGCCAACGTCCTGACTTTC.

This clonotype was seen just once. The chain joins TRBV11-2 to TRBJ2-1, with 15 nucleotides matching TRBD2. Per the germline V gene, CDR1 is SGHAT and CDR2 is FQNNGV. The junction had 14 bases not matched to a gene; V was cut back by 6 bases and J by 8 bases. CDR3 size: 18 residues. The chain's CDR3 is CASSSGTSGGLGPHEQFF. The CDR3 coding sequence is TGTGCCAGCAGTTCCGGGACTAGCGGGGGGCTGGGCCCGCATGAGCAGTTCTTC. Drawing the rest from reference TRBV11-2 and TRBJ2-1, the complete variable domain is EAGVAQSPRYKIIEKRQSVAFWCNPISGHATLYWYQQILGQGPKLLIQFQNNGVVDDSQLPKDRFSAERLKGVDSTLKIQPAKLEDSAVYLCASSSGTSGGLGPHEQFFGPGTRLTVL.

This chain joins TRBV28 and TRBJ2-3, with a tentative D call TRBD2 (6 bases). With 3 bases removed from V and 3 bases from J, the gap between germline ends came to 13 bases. The CDR3 has 15 residues. Germline V gives CDR1 MDHEN, CDR2 SYDVKM. The CDR3, as DNA: TGTGCCAGCAGTTTTCGGGTAGCGGTGACAGATACGCAGTATTTT. As protein: CASSFRVAVTDTQYF.

V is TRBV6-2 or TRBV6-3 and J is TRBJ1-6; D ambiguous. This CDR3 is 18 amino acids long. The V gene's germline CDR1 is MNHEY and CDR2 SVGEGT. The V end was cut by 0 bases, the J end by 0 bases, with 12 bases between. The CDR3 DNA reads as TGTGCCAGCAGTTACTCCGGCGGAAGCAGCTCCTATAATTCACCCCTCCACTTT. It translates to CASSYSGGSSSYNSPLHF.

This clonotype was seen a few times. The V and J genes are TRBV5-1 and TRBJ2-7; D remains ambiguous. Germline CDR1 is SGHRS and CDR2 is YFSETQ. The CDR3 runs to 17 residues. V was pared by 0 bases and J by 0 bases, with 16 bases between. CDR3 DNA sequence: TGCGCCAGCAGCTTGGTTTCCATAACAAGGAGCTCCTACGAGCAGTACTTC. This translates into CASSLVSITRSSYEQYF. Complete variable domain (other parts from reference TRBV5-1 and TRBJ2-7): KAGVTQTPRYLIKTRGQQVTLSCSPISGHRSVSWYQQTPGQGLQFLFEYFSETQRNKGNFPGRFSGRQFSNSRSEMNVSTLELGDSALYLCASSLVSITRSSYEQYFGPGTRLTVT.

This clonotype was seen a handful of times. This may stem from a read error, because a much larger clone lies one nucleotide away. V is TRBV7-2 and J is TRBJ2-7; perhaps TRBD1 as D (6 bases). CDR3 size: 14 residues. In germline, CDR1 is SGHTA, CDR2 FQGNSA. CDR3 DNA: TGTGCCAGCAGCGTAGCGCAGGGGATCTACGAGCAGTACTTC. Residues: CASSVAQGIYEQYF.

The chain couples TRBV20-1 to TRBJ1-1; D possibly corresponds to TRBD1 (5 bases). Looked up from germline, CDR1 is DFQATT and CDR2 is SNEGSKA (reference sequence). The CDR3 has 14 residues. V was pared by 6 bases and J by 4 bases, with 18 bases between. The CDR3 coding sequence is TGCAGTGCCAGCCCCTGGGGGGAGGGCACTGAAGCTTTCTTT. Residues: CSASPWGEGTEAFF.

The chain links TRBV15 to TRBJ2-3; 10 nucleotides align to TRBD2. With V trimmed by 1 base and J by 6 bases, 4 bases remained unmatched. CDR1 and CDR2 from the germline V gene are LNHNV and YYDKDF (reference sequence). The CDR3 covers 15 residues. The CDR3, as DNA: TGTGCCACCAGCAGAGGAACTAGCGGGGAGGATACGCAGTATTTT. Translated, it gives CATSRGTSGEDTQYF.

This sequence joins TRBV11-1 and TRBJ2-7; 9 bases are shared with TRBD1. The germline CDR1 and CDR2 sequences are SGHAT and FQDESV (reference sequence). The CDR3 contains 14 residues. With 5 bases clipped from V and 5 bases from J, the junction kept 7 bases outside the gene matches. CDR3 sequence: CASSQAGQGNEQYF. In DNA form, the CDR3 reads TGTGCCAGCAGCCAAGCGGGACAGGGAAACGAGCAGTACTTC.

The chain links TRBV10-3 to TRBJ1-6, with 7 bases lining up with TRBD1. The germline V gene has CDR1 ENHRY and CDR2 SYGVKD. This CDR3 has 15 residues. The ends lost 3 bases at V and 5 bases at J; junction bases unmatched: 4. The CDR3 reads CAISEGTVNNSPLHF. CDR3 nucleotide sequence: TGTGCCATCAGTGAAGGGACAGTTAATAATTCACCCCTCCACTTT.